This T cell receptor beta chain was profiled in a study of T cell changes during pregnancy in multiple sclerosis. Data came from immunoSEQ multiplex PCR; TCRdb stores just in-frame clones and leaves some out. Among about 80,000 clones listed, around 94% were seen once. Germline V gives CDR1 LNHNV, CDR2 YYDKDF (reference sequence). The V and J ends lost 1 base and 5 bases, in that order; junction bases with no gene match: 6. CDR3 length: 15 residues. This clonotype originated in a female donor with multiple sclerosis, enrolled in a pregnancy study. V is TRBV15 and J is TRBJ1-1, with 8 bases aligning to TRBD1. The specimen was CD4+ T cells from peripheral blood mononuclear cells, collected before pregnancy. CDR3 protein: CATSRGQGAWTEAFF. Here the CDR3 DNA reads TGTGCCACCAGCAGAGGTCAGGGGGCTTGGACTGAAGCTTTCTTT.